A selection of T cell receptor beta chains follows, all from one sample in a study of blood T cells in healthy people across ages. MiXCR was run by TCRdb on the 5' RACE reads, yielding one entry per CDR3 protein. The sample contains around 500,000 distinct CDR3 sequences, around half of which appear only once. The sample consisted of blood. These receptor sequences come from a man aged 80 or over in good health. Both conserved end residues are part of each CDR3. A D gene is named only where the DNA matches it firmly. Rows may omit the clone size; those that give it use once, few, many or a size class.

j_call,d_call,clone_size,v_call,cdr3_nt,cdr3_aa
TRBJ1-2,.,.,TRBV7-9,TGTGCCAGCAGCTCGCATGGCTACACCTTC,CASSSHGYTF
TRBJ1-4,TRBD1,.,TRBV27,TGTGCCAGCAGACCCACGGAGGGGGCGAGAGAAAAACTGTTTTTT,CASRPTEGAREKLFF
TRBJ2-2,.,many,TRBV6-5,TGTGCCAGCAGCTTCGACAGACCGAACACCGGGGAGCTGTTTTTT,CASSFDRPNTGELFF
TRBJ2-1,.,.,TRBV9,TGTGCCAGCAGCGTGGGGGGGGACAGCTACAATGAGCAGTTCTTC,CASSVGGDSYNEQFF
TRBJ2-7,.,many,TRBV6-5,TGTGCCAGCAGCCGATCCCTCCGGGATCGCTACGAGCAGTACTTC,CASSRSLRDRYEQYF
TRBJ2-3,.,few,TRBV20-1,TGCAGTGCTAGAGATGTGAGGCTGAACACAGATACGCAGTATTTT,CSARDVRLNTDTQYF
TRBJ2-5,.,few,TRBV5-1,TGCGCCAGCAGCTGGGGAGGAGATGTCGGCGAGACCCAGTACTTC,CASSWGGDVGETQYF
TRBJ2-5,.,.,TRBV20-1,TGCAGTGCTAGAGCAGGCAGGGAACAAGAGACCCAGTACTTC,CSARAGREQETQYF
TRBJ1-1,.,.,TRBV10-3,TGTGCCATCATGGGTGTCAGTCACACTGAAGCTTTCTTT,CAIMGVSHTEAFF
TRBJ1-2,TRBD1,few,TRBV3-1,TGTGCCAGCAGCCCGGGACAGGGAGGATGGGGCTACACCTTC,CASSPGQGGWGYTF
TRBJ2-7,.,few,TRBV20-1,TGCAGTGCTGCCACCTACGAGCAGTACTTC,CSAATYEQYF
TRBJ2-5,TRBD2,.,TRBV20-1,TGCAGTGCTACCGTGGGAGCGGGGGGGCCTACGAAGACCCAGTACTTC,CSATVGAGGPTKTQYF
TRBJ1-6,.,.,TRBV20-1,TGCAGTGCTAGAGATCCTATCTCACCCCTCCACTTT,CSARDPISPLHF
TRBJ2-7,.,many,TRBV10-3,TGTGCCATCAGTGAGCAGGGCTACGAGCAGTACTTC,CAISEQGYEQYF
TRBJ1-2,TRBD1,few,TRBV20-1,TGCAGTGCTAGGGCGACAGGGATCTATGGCTACACCTTC,CSARATGIYGYTF
TRBJ1-2,.,few,TRBV18,TGTGCCAGCTCACCAGGCGCTGGGTTGGACTATGGCTACACCTTC,CASSPGAGLDYGYTF
TRBJ1-4,.,.,TRBV7-9,TGTGCCAGCAACACCCAAAGTGAAAAACTGTTTTTT,CASNTQSEKLFF
TRBJ2-7,TRBD2,few,TRBV4-3,TGCGCCAGCAGACCCGGGGTAGCGGGATACTACGAGCAGTACTTC,CASRPGVAGYYEQYF
TRBJ2-1,.,few,TRBV20-1,TGCAGTGCTTATACGGTTAGGGGGGAGATACACAATGAGCAGTTCTTC,CSAYTVRGEIHNEQFF
TRBJ2-1,.,.,TRBV6-2/TRBV6-3,TGTGCCAGCAGGACCCTGACTAGCTACAATGAGCAGTTCTTC,CASRTLTSYNEQFF
TRBJ2-4,.,.,TRBV7-2,TGTGCCAGCAGCCTAGGATCCGGGGGCATTCAGTACTTC,CASSLGSGGIQYF
TRBJ2-7,.,.,TRBV27,TGTACCAGCAGCAGACCGGGTAGCCCTTCCGAGCAGTACTTC,CTSSRPGSPSEQYF
TRBJ2-2,.,.,TRBV29-1,TGCAGCGTTGGTTCAGGGTTGGCCACCGGGGAGCTGTTTTTT,CSVGSGLATGELFF
TRBJ2-5,.,.,TRBV7-2,TGTGCCAGCAGCTTAGCTGGACGGGGGGCGGGGGAGACCCAGTACTTC,CASSLAGRGAGETQYF
TRBJ2-3,TRBD1,.,TRBV6-1,TGTGCCAGCAGGGGGGACAGTACGAACACGCAGTATTTT,CASRGDSTNTQYF
TRBJ2-4,TRBD1,.,TRBV3-1,TGTGCCAGCAGCCACGGACAGGGGTTAAACATTCAGTACTTC,CASSHGQGLNIQYF
TRBJ2-1,TRBD2,few,TRBV12-3/TRBV12-4,TGTGCCAGCAGCCAGACGGGACTAGGATACAATGAGCAGTTCTTC,CASSQTGLGYNEQFF
TRBJ2-1,.,.,TRBV7-2,TGTGCCAGCAGCTCCGAAGGACACTCCTACAATGAGCAGTTCTTC,CASSSEGHSYNEQFF
TRBJ2-5,TRBD2,.,TRBV4-1,TGCGCCAGCAGCCAAAGGACTAGCGGGATCATCGAGACCCAGTACTTC,CASSQRTSGIIETQYF
TRBJ2-4,.,.,TRBV9,TGTGCCAGCAGCCCTCCGGGGGGCGTGGGATGGATTCAGTACTTC,CASSPPGGVGWIQYF
TRBJ2-1,TRBD1,.,TRBV20-1,TGCAGTGCTCTGATCGCCCAGGGGGCCCACAATGAGCAGTTCTTC,CSALIAQGAHNEQFF
TRBJ1-2,TRBD1,many,TRBV2,TGTGCCAGCCAAAGGGACGGGACAGGAGTCTATGGCTACACCTTC,CASQRDGTGVYGYTF
TRBJ1-1,TRBD1,.,TRBV20-1,TGCAGTGCTCCAGCATCTAGGGGGCTATGGACTGAAGCTTTCTTT,CSAPASRGLWTEAFF
TRBJ2-3,.,.,TRBV12-3/TRBV12-4,TGTGCCAGCAGCCTTGAGTGGGGGCGACCTAGCACAGATACGCAGTATTTT,CASSLEWGRPSTDTQYF
TRBJ2-3,.,few,TRBV6-2/TRBV6-3,TGTGCCAGCACCCAAACGAGCACAGATACGCAGTATTTT,CASTQTSTDTQYF
TRBJ2-7,.,.,TRBV10-3,TGTGCCATCAGTGAGTCCCGCCAGGGGCCTTCGCACGAGCAGTACTTC,CAISESRQGPSHEQYF
TRBJ2-7,.,.,TRBV6-2/TRBV6-3,TGTGCCAGCAGTGCCCTGGGGGTCTCCTACGAGCAGTACTTC,CASSALGVSYEQYF
TRBJ2-5,TRBD2,.,TRBV4-2,TGTGCCAGCAGCCAAGGGACTAGCGGGGTCCTGAAGCAGTACTTC,CASSQGTSGVLKQYF
TRBJ2-1,TRBD2,.,TRBV20-1,TGCAGTGCCTCAAAACTAGCGGGATACAATGAGCAGTTCTTC,CSASKLAGYNEQFF
TRBJ2-2,TRBD2,.,TRBV20-1,TGCAGTGCTATTCCGGGACTAGCATACACCGGGGAGCTGTTTTTT,CSAIPGLAYTGELFF
TRBJ1-1,TRBD1,.,TRBV3-1,TGTGCCAGCAGAACATCAGGGGGCACTGAAGCTTTCTTT,CASRTSGGTEAFF
TRBJ2-7,.,.,TRBV14,TGTGCCAGCAGCCAGTTGCGCTCGAGAGGGGAGCAGTACTTC,CASSQLRSRGEQYF
TRBJ2-1,.,.,TRBV7-2,TGTGCCAGCAGCTTAGGGGGCGGACAACCCTACAATGAGCAGTTCTTC,CASSLGGGQPYNEQFF
TRBJ1-1,.,few,TRBV5-1,TGCGCCAGCAGCTTGGACAGACCAAACACTGAAGCTTTCTTT,CASSLDRPNTEAFF
TRBJ2-2,TRBD2,.,TRBV4-3,TGCGCCAGCAGCCCATCCAAACCCTCTAGCGGGAGGGACACCGGGGAGCTGTTTTTT,CASSPSKPSSGRDTGELFF
TRBJ1-4,.,few,TRBV6-5,TGTGCCAGCAGGCGCTTGGGGGCAACTAATGAAAAACTGTTTTTT,CASRRLGATNEKLFF
TRBJ1-2,TRBD1,.,TRBV4-2,TGTGCCAGCAGCCAAGATGTTCCGGGACAGGGTTTTTCGGCCGTGGACTATGGCTACACCTTC,CASSQDVPGQGFSAVDYGYTF
TRBJ1-1,.,.,TRBV5-5,TGTGCCGGCAGCCAAAACGGACCGAAGACTGAAGCTTTCTTT,CAGSQNGPKTEAFF
TRBJ2-1,TRBD2,few,TRBV25-1,TGTGCCAGCAGTGAACGCGGCGGGAGGGAAAACAATGAGCAGTTCTTC,CASSERGGRENNEQFF
TRBJ1-4,TRBD1,.,TRBV7-2,TGTGCCAGCAGCCTGACAGGGATCGGGCTAGCTAATGAAAAACTGTTTTTT,CASSLTGIGLANEKLFF
TRBJ2-1,.,.,TRBV28,TGTGCCAGCAGTTCCACAGCGATCTCCTACAATGAGCAGTTCTTC,CASSSTAISYNEQFF
TRBJ1-2,.,.,TRBV5-1,TGCGCCAGCAGCTTGGTGGGGAGCGGGGGCTACACCTTC,CASSLVGSGGYTF
TRBJ2-1,.,.,TRBV9,TGTGCCAGCAGCGTAGCCGCAGGGAGCTCCTACAATGAGCAGTTCTTC,CASSVAAGSSYNEQFF
TRBJ2-7,TRBD1,few,TRBV4-3,TGCGCCAGCAGCCAAGGGTGGGACAGGGCAGTCTACGAGCAGTACTTC,CASSQGWDRAVYEQYF
TRBJ2-7,.,.,TRBV2,TGTGCCAGCAGTCAGTCGGGTGGGTACTACGAGCAGTACTTC,CASSQSGGYYEQYF